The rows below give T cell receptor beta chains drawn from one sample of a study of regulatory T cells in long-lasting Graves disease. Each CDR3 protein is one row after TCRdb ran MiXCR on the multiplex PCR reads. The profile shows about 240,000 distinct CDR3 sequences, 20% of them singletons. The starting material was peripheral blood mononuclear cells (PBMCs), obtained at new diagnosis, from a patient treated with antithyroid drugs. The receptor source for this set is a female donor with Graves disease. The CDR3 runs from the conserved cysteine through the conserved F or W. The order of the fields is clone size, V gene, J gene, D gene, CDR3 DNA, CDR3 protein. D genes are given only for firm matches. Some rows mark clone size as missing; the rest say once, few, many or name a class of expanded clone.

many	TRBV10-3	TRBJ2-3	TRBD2	TGTGCCATCAGTGATCTAAACGGGGGGGCAGGAGATACGCAGTATTTT	CAISDLNGGAGDTQYF
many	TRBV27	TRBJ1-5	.	TGTGCCAGCAGTTCGGACATCTATAGCAATCAGCCCCAGCATTTT	CASSSDIYSNQPQHF
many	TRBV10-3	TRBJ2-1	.	TGTGCCATCACGAGCGGGTCGAGCTCCTACAATGAGCAGTTCTTC	CAITSGSSSYNEQFF
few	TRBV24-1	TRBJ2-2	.	TGTGCCACCACCCCGGGACATTCGAACACCGGGGAGCTGTTTTTT	CATTPGHSNTGELFF
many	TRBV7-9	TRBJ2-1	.	TGTGCCAGCAGCGGAGAGATCAATGAGCAGTTCTTC	CASSGEINEQFF
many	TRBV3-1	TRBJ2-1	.	TGTGCCAGCAGCCAAAGATCAGACCCCTACAATGAGCAGTTCTTC	CASSQRSDPYNEQFF
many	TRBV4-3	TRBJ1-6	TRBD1	TGCGCCAGCAGCCAAAGGGACAGGCTTAATTCACCCCTCCACTTT	CASSQRDRLNSPLHF
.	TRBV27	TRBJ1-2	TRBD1	TGTGCCAGCAGTTTGGTGGCTCGGACAGGCCGTCCCTATGGCTACACCTTC	CASSLVARTGRPYGYTF
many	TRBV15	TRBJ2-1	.	TGTGCCACCAGCAGAGTGGCAAGCTCCTACAATGAGCAGTTCTTC	CATSRVASSYNEQFF
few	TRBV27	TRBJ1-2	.	TGTGCCAGCAGTTTAGGGGTTCCTAACTATGGCTACGCCTTC	CASSLGVPNYGYAF
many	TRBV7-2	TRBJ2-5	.	TGTGCCAGCAGCGACGACCGGTCGAAAGTCGGAGAGACCCAGTACTTC	CASSDDRSKVGETQYF
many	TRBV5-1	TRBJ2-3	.	TGCGCCAGCAGCTTGGCGGGTCTCAGACGCACAGATACGCAGTATTTT	CASSLAGLRRTDTQYF
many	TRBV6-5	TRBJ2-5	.	TGTGCCAGCAGTTACTCCCAGGAGTACCAAGAGACCCAGTACTTC	CASSYSQEYQETQYF
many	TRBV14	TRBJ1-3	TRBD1	TGTGCCAGCAGCGGGGAGACAGGGGGAACTGGAAACACCATATATTTT	CASSGETGGTGNTIYF
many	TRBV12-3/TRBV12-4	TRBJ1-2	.	TGTGCCAGCAGGGGTCGCGGTATCCACACCTTC	CASRGRGIHTF
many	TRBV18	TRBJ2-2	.	TGTGCCAGCTCACCACGGACCACCGGGGAGCTGTTTTTT	CASSPRTTGELFF
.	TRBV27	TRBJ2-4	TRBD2	TGTGCCAGTAGTCCACTAGCGGCCTCGGCCAAAAACATTCAGTACTTC	CASSPLAASAKNIQYF
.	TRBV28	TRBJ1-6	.	TGTGCCAGCAGCCCTCCTTGGGGTGAGAATTCACCCCTCCACTTT	CASSPPWGENSPLHF
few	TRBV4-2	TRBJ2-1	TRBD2	TGTGCCAGCAGCCAAGATCATTGGACTAGCGGTTACAATGAGCAGTTCTTC	CASSQDHWTSGYNEQFF
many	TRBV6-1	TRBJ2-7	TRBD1	TGTGCCAGCAGTGGTCGGACAGGCCGCTACTACGAGCAGTACTTC	CASSGRTGRYYEQYF
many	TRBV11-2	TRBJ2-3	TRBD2	TGTGCCAGCAGCTTAACGGGGGGGCGAGATACGCAGTATTTT	CASSLTGGRDTQYF
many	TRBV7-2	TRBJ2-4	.	TGTGCCAGCAGCTTAGTCGTCCGGTCGAAAGGGGACATTCAGTACTTC	CASSLVVRSKGDIQYF
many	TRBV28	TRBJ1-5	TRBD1	TGTGCCAGCAGCCTTCGGGGGACAGGACCTAGCAATCAGCCCCAGCATTTT	CASSLRGTGPSNQPQHF
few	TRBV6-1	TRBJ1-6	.	TGTGCCAGCAGCCGCGGGTACACAGGGAATTCACCCCTCCACTTT	CASSRGYTGNSPLHF
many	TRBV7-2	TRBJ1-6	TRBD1	TGTGCCAGCAGCCTGGGACAGGGCTTCAATTCACCCCTCCACTTT	CASSLGQGFNSPLHF
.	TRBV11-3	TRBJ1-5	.	TGTGCCAGCAGCTTAGACGGGGGCTCTTCGTATAGCAATCAGCCCCAGCATTTT	CASSLDGGSSYSNQPQHF
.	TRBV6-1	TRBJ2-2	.	TGTGCCAGCAGTCCCGGGGCAGGGTTAGACACCGGGGAGCTGTTTTTT	CASSPGAGLDTGELFF
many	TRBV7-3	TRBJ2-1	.	TGTGCCAGCAGCTTAGGCCTAGCGCCCTACAATGAGCAGTTCTTC	CASSLGLAPYNEQFF